The 2 T cell receptor beta chains reported below all come from one sample, sequenced in a study of post-analysis software for immune sequencing data. The authors incorporated unique molecular identifiers into the TCR beta cDNA libraries. TCRdb called the PCR reads again in MiXCR, with one record for every CDR3 protein. The sample gives 600,000 to 750,000 distinct CDR3 sequences, more than 50% of which show up once; 10% to 12% is in the top ten. Study-level results: Higher frequency in patients than in controls was seen for about 5 TRBV segments, with TRBV5-6, TRBV5-1 and TRBV20-1 among them.

Antigens of these TCRs are unknown. Sequencing was carried out using blood. Receptors were obtained from a girl aged 2-10 years with multiple sclerosis.

The CDR3 DNA reads as TGTGCCAGCGAGAGCGGGGGGGCGTTCTACAATGAGCAGTTCTTC. This sequence encodes CASESGGAFYNEQFF. The genes are TRBV7-2 and TRBJ2-1, with TRBD2 identical over 10 bases. V lost 8 bases to trimming and J lost 3 bases; unmatched junction nucleotides: 7. This CDR3 is 15 amino acids long. Germline CDR1 SGHTA, CDR2 FQGNSA.

The CDR3 region has the DNA TGTGCCAGCAGCTTAGAGGGAAAGGAAGACCTGGCGTGGGGCTACTATGGCTACACCTTC. It specifies CASSLEGKEDLAWGYYGYTF. The chain couples TRBV7-2 to TRBJ1-2, with a tentative D call TRBD1 (5 bases). V lost 1 base to trimming and J lost 3 bases, with 27 bases between them. The CDR3 is made up of 20 amino acids. Germline V lookup: CDR1 SGHTA, CDR2 FQGNSA.